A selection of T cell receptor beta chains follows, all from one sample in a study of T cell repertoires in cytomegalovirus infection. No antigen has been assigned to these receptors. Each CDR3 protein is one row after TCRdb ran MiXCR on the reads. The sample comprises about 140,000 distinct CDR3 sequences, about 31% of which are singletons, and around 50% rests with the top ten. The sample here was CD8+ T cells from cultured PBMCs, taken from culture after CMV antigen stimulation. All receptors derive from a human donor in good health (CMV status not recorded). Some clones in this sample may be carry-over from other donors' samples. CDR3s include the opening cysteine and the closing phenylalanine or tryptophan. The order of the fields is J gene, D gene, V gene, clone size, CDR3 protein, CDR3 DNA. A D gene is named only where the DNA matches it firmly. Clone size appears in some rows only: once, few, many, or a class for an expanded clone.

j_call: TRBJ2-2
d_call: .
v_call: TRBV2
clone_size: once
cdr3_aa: CATQTGRELFF
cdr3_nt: TGTGCCACCCAGACTGGACGAGAGCTGTTTTTT

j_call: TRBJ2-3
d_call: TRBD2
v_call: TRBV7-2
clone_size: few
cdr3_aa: CASSQVAGKDTQYF
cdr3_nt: TGTGCCAGCAGCCAGGTAGCGGGGAAAGATACGCAGTATTTT

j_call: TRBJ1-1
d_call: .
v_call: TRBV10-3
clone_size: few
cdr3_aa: CAISTDTGTTSEAFF
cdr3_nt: TGTGCCATCAGCACCGACACAGGTACCACCTCTGAAGCTTTCTTT

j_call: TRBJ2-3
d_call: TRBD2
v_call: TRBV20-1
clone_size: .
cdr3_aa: CSAPGTGGGAVDTQYF
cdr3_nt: TGCAGTGCCCCCGGAACGGGCGGGGGGGCTGTAGATACGCAGTATTTT

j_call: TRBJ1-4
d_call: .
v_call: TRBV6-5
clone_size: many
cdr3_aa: CASSYGTGPSTNEKLFF
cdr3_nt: TGTGCCAGCAGTTACGGGACCGGACCCTCAACTAATGAAAAACTGTTTTTT

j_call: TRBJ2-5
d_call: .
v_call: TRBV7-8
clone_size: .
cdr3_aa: CVSSFSPTIQGSGETQYF
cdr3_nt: TGTGTCAGCAGCTTTTCACCCACCATCCAGGGATCGGGGGAGACCCAGTACTTC

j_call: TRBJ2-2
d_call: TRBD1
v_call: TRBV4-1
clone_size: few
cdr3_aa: CASSHPRDRGAGELFF
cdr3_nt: TGCGCCAGCAGCCATCCTCGGGACAGGGGCGCCGGGGAGCTGTTTTTT

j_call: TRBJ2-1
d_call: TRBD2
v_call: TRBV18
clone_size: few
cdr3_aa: CASSFGTSGGNEQFF
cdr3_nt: TGTGCCAGCTCATTTGGGACTAGCGGGGGCAATGAGCAGTTCTTC

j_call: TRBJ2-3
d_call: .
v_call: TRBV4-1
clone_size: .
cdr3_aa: CASSQAGVRAQYF
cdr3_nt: TGCGCCAGCAGCCAAGCCGGGGTGAGGGCGCAGTATTTT

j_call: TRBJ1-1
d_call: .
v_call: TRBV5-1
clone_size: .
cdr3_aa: CASSLEFGLNTEAFF
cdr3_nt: TGCGCCAGCAGCTTGGAGTTCGGGTTGAACACTGAAGCTTTCTTT

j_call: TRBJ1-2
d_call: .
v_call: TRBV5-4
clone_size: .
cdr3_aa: CASSLWGSDGYTF
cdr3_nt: TGTGCCAGCAGCTTGTGGGGATCGGATGGCTACACCTTC

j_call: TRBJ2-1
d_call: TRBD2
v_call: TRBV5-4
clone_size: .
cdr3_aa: CASSLGLAGSPEQFF
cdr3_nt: TGTGCCAGCAGCTTAGGACTAGCGGGTTCCCCGGAGCAGTTCTTC

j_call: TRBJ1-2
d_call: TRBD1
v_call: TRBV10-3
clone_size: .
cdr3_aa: CAISDQLTGSYGYTF
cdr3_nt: TGTGCCATCAGTGACCAACTGACAGGGTCGTATGGCTACACCTTC

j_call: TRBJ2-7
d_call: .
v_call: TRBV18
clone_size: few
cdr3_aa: CASFDPGVPYEQYF
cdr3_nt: TGTGCCAGCTTCGACCCTGGGGTCCCCTACGAGCAGTACTTC

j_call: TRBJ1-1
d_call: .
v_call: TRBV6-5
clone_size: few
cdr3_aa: CASSYSEGSEAFF
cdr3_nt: TGTGCCAGCAGTTACTCAGAGGGGTCTGAAGCTTTCTTT

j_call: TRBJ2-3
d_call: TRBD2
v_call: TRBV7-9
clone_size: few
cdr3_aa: CASSSGLAVVSTDTQYF
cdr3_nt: TGTGCCAGCAGCTCCGGACTAGCAGTCGTCAGCACAGATACGCAGTATTTT

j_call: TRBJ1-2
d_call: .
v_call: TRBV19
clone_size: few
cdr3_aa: CASSTQANYGYTF
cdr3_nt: TGTGCCAGTAGCACACAGGCAAATTATGGCTACACCTTC

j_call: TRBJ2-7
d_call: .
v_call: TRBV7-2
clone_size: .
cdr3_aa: CASSFGVGDYEQYF
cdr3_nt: TGTGCCAGCAGCTTCGGAGTAGGGGACTACGAGCAGTACTTC

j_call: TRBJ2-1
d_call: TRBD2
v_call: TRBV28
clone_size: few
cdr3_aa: CASRSLAGGNNNEQFF
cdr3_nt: TGTGCCAGCAGATCACTAGCGGGGGGGAACAACAATGAGCAGTTCTTC

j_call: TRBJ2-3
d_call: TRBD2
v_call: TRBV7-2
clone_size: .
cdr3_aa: CASSLEASGGDTQYF
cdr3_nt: TGTGCCAGCAGCTTAGAGGCTAGCGGGGGGGATACGCAGTATTTT

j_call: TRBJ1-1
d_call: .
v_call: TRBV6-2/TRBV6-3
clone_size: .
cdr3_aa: CASSYGAGNTEAFF
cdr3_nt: TGTGCCAGCAGTTACGGGGCAGGGAACACTGAAGCTTTCTTT

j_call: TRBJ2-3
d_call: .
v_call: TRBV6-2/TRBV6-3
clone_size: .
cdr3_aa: CASSYPSDTQYF
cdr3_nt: TGTGCCAGCAGTTACCCGTCGGATACGCAGTATTTT

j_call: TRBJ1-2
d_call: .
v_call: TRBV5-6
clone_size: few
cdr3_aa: CASSSSPGSISYTF
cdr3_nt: TGTGCCAGCAGCTCATCCCCGGGGTCCATAAGCTACACCTTC

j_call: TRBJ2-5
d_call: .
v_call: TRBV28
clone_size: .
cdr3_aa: CASRTDGKETQYF
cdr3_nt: TGTGCCAGCAGGACGGACGGGAAAGAGACCCAGTACTTC

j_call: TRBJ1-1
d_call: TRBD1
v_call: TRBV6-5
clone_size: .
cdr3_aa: CASSYSPTGGNTEAFF
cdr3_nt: TGTGCCAGCAGTTACTCCCCGACAGGGGGGAACACTGAAGCTTTCTTT

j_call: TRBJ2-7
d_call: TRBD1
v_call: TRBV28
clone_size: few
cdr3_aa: CASSLRPAGTGPYEQYF
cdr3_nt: TGTGCCAGCAGTTTACGACCCGCCGGGACAGGGCCCTACGAGCAGTACTTC

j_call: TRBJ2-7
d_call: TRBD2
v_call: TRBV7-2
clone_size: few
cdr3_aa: CASKAGGGTAMDEQYF
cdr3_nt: TGTGCCAGCAAAGCGGGAGGGGGCACGGCTATGGACGAGCAGTACTTC

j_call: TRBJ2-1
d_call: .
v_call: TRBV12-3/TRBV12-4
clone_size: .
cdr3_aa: CASSFDGYANEQFF
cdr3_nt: TGTGCCAGCAGTTTCGATGGGTACGCGAATGAGCAGTTCTTC

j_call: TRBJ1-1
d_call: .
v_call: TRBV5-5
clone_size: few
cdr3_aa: CASSLAGPGNTEAFF
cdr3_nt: TGTGCCAGCAGCTTGGCTGGTCCGGGGAACACTGAAGCTTTCTTT

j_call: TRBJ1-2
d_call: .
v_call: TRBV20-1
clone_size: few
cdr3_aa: CSARDDGGDNYGYTF
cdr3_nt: TGCAGTGCTAGAGATGACGGAGGTGATAACTATGGCTACACCTTC

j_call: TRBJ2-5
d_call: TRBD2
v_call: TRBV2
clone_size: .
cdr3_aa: CASCPSGGGETQYF
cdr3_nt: TGTGCCAGCTGCCCTAGCGGGGGCGGGGAGACCCAGTACTTC

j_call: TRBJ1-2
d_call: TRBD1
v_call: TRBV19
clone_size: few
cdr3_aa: CASIQSGGGYTF
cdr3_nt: TGTGCCAGTATCCAATCAGGGGGAGGCTACACCTTC

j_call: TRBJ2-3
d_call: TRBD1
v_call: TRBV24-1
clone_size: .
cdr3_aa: CATSDPGGETQYF
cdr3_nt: TGTGCCACCAGTGATCCAGGGGGCGAGACGCAGTATTTT

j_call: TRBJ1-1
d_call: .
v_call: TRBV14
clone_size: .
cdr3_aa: CASSQGQGQTEAFF
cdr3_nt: TGTGCCAGCAGCCAAGGCCAGGGTCAGACTGAAGCTTTCTTT

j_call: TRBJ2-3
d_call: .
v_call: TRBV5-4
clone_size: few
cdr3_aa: CASSPSDTDTQYF
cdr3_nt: TGTGCCAGCAGCCCCAGCGACACAGATACGCAGTATTTT

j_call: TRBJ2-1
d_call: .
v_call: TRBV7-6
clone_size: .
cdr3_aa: CASSLGGAGEQFF
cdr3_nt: TGTGCCAGCAGCTTAGGAGGTGCCGGTGAGCAGTTCTTC

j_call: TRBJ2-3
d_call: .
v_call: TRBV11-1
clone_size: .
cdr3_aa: CASSHQVVLDHDFTDTQYF
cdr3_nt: TGTGCCAGCAGCCACCAAGTGGTGCTAGACCACGACTTCACAGATACGCAGTATTTT

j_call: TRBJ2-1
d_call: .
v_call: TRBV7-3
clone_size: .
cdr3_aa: CASSFGGVNEQFF
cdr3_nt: TGTGCCAGCAGCTTCGGAGGGGTGAATGAGCAGTTCTTC

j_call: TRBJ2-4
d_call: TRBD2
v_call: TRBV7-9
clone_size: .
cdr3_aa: CASSLAGGRDIQYF
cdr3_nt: TGTGCCAGCAGCCTAGCGGGGGGGCGGGACATTCAGTACTTC

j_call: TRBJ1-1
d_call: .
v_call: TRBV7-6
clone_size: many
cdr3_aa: CASSLATDGNTEAFF
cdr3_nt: TGTGCCAGCAGCTTAGCCACCGACGGGAACACTGAAGCTTTCTTT

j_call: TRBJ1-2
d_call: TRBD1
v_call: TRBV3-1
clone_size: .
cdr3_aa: CASSQVGQGNGYTF
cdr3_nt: TGTGCCAGCAGCCAAGTTGGACAGGGTAATGGCTACACCTTC

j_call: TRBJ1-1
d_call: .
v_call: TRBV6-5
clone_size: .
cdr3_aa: CASRPTVGVNTEAFF
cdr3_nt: TGTGCCAGCAGACCGACAGTCGGGGTGAACACTGAAGCTTTCTTT

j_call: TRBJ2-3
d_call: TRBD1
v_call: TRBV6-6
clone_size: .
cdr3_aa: CASVDRGQKDTQYF
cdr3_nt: TGTGCCAGCGTGGACAGGGGGCAAAAAGATACGCAGTATTTT

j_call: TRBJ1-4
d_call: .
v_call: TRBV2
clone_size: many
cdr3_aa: CASEDQGANEKLFF
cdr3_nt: TGTGCCAGCGAGGATCAAGGAGCCAATGAAAAACTGTTTTTT

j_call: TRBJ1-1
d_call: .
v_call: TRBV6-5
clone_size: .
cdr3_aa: CASTPPLAGTEAFF
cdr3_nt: TGTGCCAGCACCCCCCCCCTTGCTGGCACTGAAGCTTTCTTT

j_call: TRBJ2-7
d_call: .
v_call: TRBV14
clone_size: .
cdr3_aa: CASSHGQGTSYEQYF
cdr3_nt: TGTGCCAGCAGCCATGGTCAGGGGACCTCCTACGAGCAGTACTTC

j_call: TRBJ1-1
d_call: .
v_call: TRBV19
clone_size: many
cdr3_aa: CASSIDQNTEAFF
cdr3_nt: TGTGCCAGTAGTATAGATCAGAACACTGAAGCTTTCTTT

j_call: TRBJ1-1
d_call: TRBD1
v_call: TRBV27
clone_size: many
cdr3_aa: CASSLEGAGTEAFF
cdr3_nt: TGTGCCAGCAGTTTAGAGGGGGCGGGAACTGAAGCTTTCTTT